Listed below are T cell receptor beta chains from one sample, sequenced in a study of blood T cell repertoires in COVID-19. Profiled with immunoSEQ multiplex PCR; TCRdb holds only in-frame clones, not every one. The table lists over 150,000 clones, roughly 82% of them singletons. Sequencing input: peripheral blood. The receptors were gathered from a human donor in a cohort sampled during active COVID-19. The CDR3 runs from the conserved cysteine through the conserved F or W. The D gene is left open where the match is weak. The size of a clone is reported for some rows only, either as once, few or many, or as a class for expanded clones.

DNA: TGTGCCAGCAGTGAAGGCGGGGCCGGAAATTCACCCCTCCACTTT; CDR3: CASSEGGAGNSPLHF; size: -; V: TRBV2; D: -; J: TRBJ1-6
DNA: TGTGCCAGCAGTTTATGGGGCTGGGCCGGTGGCTACACCTTC; CDR3: CASSLWGWAGGYTF; size: -; V: TRBV28; D: -; J: TRBJ1-2
DNA: TGTGCCAGCAGTGAACGACAGGGCATGGAAGCTTTCTTT; CDR3: CASSERQGMEAFF; size: -; V: TRBV6-1; D: TRBD1; J: TRBJ1-1
DNA: TGTGCCAGCAGCTTCGGTCATAGATCCTATAATTCACCCCTCCACTTT; CDR3: CASSFGHRSYNSPLHF; size: -; V: TRBV7-8; D: -; J: TRBJ1-6
DNA: TGTGCCAGCAGCGTAGGCGCGGGAGAGACCCAGTACTTC; CDR3: CASSVGAGETQYF; size: -; V: TRBV9; D: -; J: TRBJ2-5
DNA: TGTGCCAGCAGGATACCGGGACAGGGGGACGAGCAGTACTTC; CDR3: CASRIPGQGDEQYF; size: -; V: TRBV28; D: TRBD1; J: TRBJ2-7
DNA: TGTGCCACCAGAGAGACAGGGGGCGAGGGCTACACCTTC; CDR3: CATRETGGEGYTF; size: -; V: TRBV15; D: TRBD1; J: TRBJ1-2
DNA: TGTGCCAGCAGCTTGTCAGGGTTAGAGCAGTACTTC; CDR3: CASSLSGLEQYF; size: -; V: TRBV5-4; D: -; J: TRBJ2-7
DNA: TGTGCCAGCAGCTTATTAGAGTTGAACACTGAAGCTTTCTTT; CDR3: CASSLLELNTEAFF; size: -; V: TRBV7-2; D: -; J: TRBJ1-1
DNA: TGTGCCAGCAGCTTAAGCGGGACAGGTGAAGGCTACACCTTC; CDR3: CASSLSGTGEGYTF; size: -; V: TRBV7-9; D: TRBD1; J: TRBJ1-2
DNA: TGTGCCAGTAGTATATATAGACAGGACACCGGGGAGCTGTTTTTT; CDR3: CASSIYRQDTGELFF; size: -; V: TRBV19; D: -; J: TRBJ2-2
DNA: TGTGCCAGCAGGAACAGGGTCAGCTCCTACAATGAGCAGTTCTTC; CDR3: CASRNRVSSYNEQFF; size: -; V: TRBV6-5; D: -; J: TRBJ2-1
DNA: TGTGCCAGCAGCCAGTACGGGCGGGATCGCTACGAGCAGTACTTC; CDR3: CASSQYGRDRYEQYF; size: -; V: TRBV3-1/TRBV3-2; D: -; J: TRBJ2-7
DNA: TGTGCCAGCAGTTTTAGGGGCGGGACAGGGAGATATACGCAGTATTTT; CDR3: CASSFRGGTGRYTQYF; size: -; V: TRBV27; D: TRBD1; J: TRBJ2-3
DNA: TGTGCCAGCAGCCAAGTTTTCGGACTCTATGGCTACACCTTC; CDR3: CASSQVFGLYGYTF; size: -; V: TRBV3-1/TRBV3-2; D: -; J: TRBJ1-2
DNA: TGTGCCAGCAGCTTAAGAGGGGCGGGAGGGTACACAGATACGCAGTATTTT; CDR3: CASSLRGAGGYTDTQYF; size: -; V: TRBV7-9; D: TRBD2; J: TRBJ2-3
DNA: TGTGCCAGCAGCGGGGACAGATCTACCCCGGATACGCAGTATTTT; CDR3: CASSGDRSTPDTQYF; size: -; V: TRBV9; D: TRBD1; J: TRBJ2-3
DNA: TGTGCCAGCAGCTCATCGGGACTAGCTTCCGAGCAGTTCTTC; CDR3: CASSSSGLASEQFF; size: -; V: TRBV7-2; D: TRBD2; J: TRBJ2-1
DNA: TGTGCCAGTGAGACCCTCGACAGAGGCACAAATCAGCCCCAGCATTTT; CDR3: CASETLDRGTNQPQHF; size: -; V: TRBV19; D: -; J: TRBJ1-5
DNA: TGTGCCAGCAGCCCATCGGTTGTCTACGAGCAGTACTTC; CDR3: CASSPSVVYEQYF; size: -; V: TRBV12-3/TRBV12-4; D: -; J: TRBJ2-7
DNA: TGTGCCAGCAGTGAGACACAGGGGTTCCAGCCCCAGCATTTT; CDR3: CASSETQGFQPQHF; size: once; V: TRBV27; D: TRBD1; J: TRBJ1-5
DNA: TGTGCCAGCAGCCGCTACAGGACCCGGGGCACAGATACGCAGTATTTT; CDR3: CASSRYRTRGTDTQYF; size: -; V: TRBV5-6; D: -; J: TRBJ2-3
DNA: TGTGCCAGCAGCCAAGTCCTTTCCTACGAGCAGTACTTC; CDR3: CASSQVLSYEQYF; size: -; V: TRBV14; D: -; J: TRBJ2-7
DNA: TGCGCCAGCAGCTTGGAACACCCATCCCTTGATGAGCAGTTCTTC; CDR3: CASSLEHPSLDEQFF; size: -; V: TRBV5-1; D: -; J: TRBJ2-1
DNA: TGTGCCAGCAGCTCTGGACAGGGGTCTTTCTACGAGCAGTACTTC; CDR3: CASSSGQGSFYEQYF; size: -; V: TRBV5-4; D: TRBD1; J: TRBJ2-7
DNA: TGTGCCAGCTCACCCCAACAGAACACCGGGGAGCTGTTTTTT; CDR3: CASSPQQNTGELFF; size: once; V: TRBV18; D: -; J: TRBJ2-2
DNA: TGTGCCAGCAGTTCTCCGGGATCCCCTCCCTACGAGCAGTACTTC; CDR3: CASSSPGSPPYEQYF; size: -; V: TRBV27; D: -; J: TRBJ2-7
DNA: TGTGCCAGTACTCCCGGGGGGGGGACCTACGAGCAGTACTTC; CDR3: CASTPGGGTYEQYF; size: -; V: TRBV19; D: TRBD2; J: TRBJ2-7
DNA: TGCGCCAGCAGCCTGGGCGCCGACACTGAAGCTTTCTTT; CDR3: CASSLGADTEAFF; size: few; V: TRBV4-1; D: -; J: TRBJ1-1
DNA: TGTGCCAGCAGCTCGGGACAGGGTAGGATCAACCCCTACGAGCAGTACTTC; CDR3: CASSSGQGRINPYEQYF; size: -; V: TRBV5-6; D: TRBD1; J: TRBJ2-7
DNA: TGTGCCACCAGTGATGTTCGAGGAGGGTGGAGCACAGATACGCAGTATTTT; CDR3: CATSDVRGGWSTDTQYF; size: -; V: TRBV24-1; D: -; J: TRBJ2-3
DNA: TGTGCCAGCAACCCTGACAGGGGGGACACCGGGGAGCTGTTTTTT; CDR3: CASNPDRGDTGELFF; size: -; V: TRBV28; D: TRBD1; J: TRBJ2-2
DNA: TGTGCTAGTGGCCCGAGCCGGGACAGGGATCAGCCCCAGCATTTT; CDR3: CASGPSRDRDQPQHF; size: -; V: TRBV12-5; D: TRBD1; J: TRBJ1-5
DNA: TGTGCCAGCAGCTTTTTGGACAGGGGGCTCGGGACCCAGTACTTC; CDR3: CASSFLDRGLGTQYF; size: -; V: TRBV7-2; D: TRBD1; J: TRBJ2-5
DNA: TGTGCCACCAGCAGAGATATTGGCAGGGAAAATGGCTACACCTTC; CDR3: CATSRDIGRENGYTF; size: -; V: TRBV15; D: -; J: TRBJ1-2
DNA: TGTGCCAGCTCCCGACGACTAGCGGGAGGGCCGCATGAGCAGTTCTTC; CDR3: CASSRRLAGGPHEQFF; size: -; V: TRBV18; D: TRBD2; J: TRBJ2-1
DNA: TGTGCCAGCAGAGAACCTGGGACAGGGGCCGCCAAAAACATTCAGTACTTC; CDR3: CASREPGTGAAKNIQYF; size: -; V: TRBV27; D: TRBD1; J: TRBJ2-4
DNA: TGTGCCAGCAGCTTACTACTAGCGGCTACCGGGGAGCTGTTTTTT; CDR3: CASSLLLAATGELFF; size: once; V: TRBV11-1; D: TRBD2; J: TRBJ2-2
DNA: TGTGCCAGCAGCCCAGACAGGAACAACTCCTACGAGCAGTACTTC; CDR3: CASSPDRNNSYEQYF; size: -; V: TRBV28; D: -; J: TRBJ2-7
DNA: TGTGCCAGTAGGGAACTAGCCGGTGAGCAGTTCTTC; CDR3: CASRELAGEQFF; size: many; V: TRBV19; D: -; J: TRBJ2-1
DNA: TGTGCCAGCTTCGGGTGGTCGAACACTGAAGCTTTCTTT; CDR3: CASFGWSNTEAFF; size: -; V: TRBV28; D: -; J: TRBJ1-1
DNA: TGCGCCAGCAGCCAAGCAAGCCCGGGACAGGGGGCGAGGGAGACCCAGTACTTC; CDR3: CASSQASPGQGARETQYF; size: -; V: TRBV4-1; D: TRBD1; J: TRBJ2-5
DNA: TGTGCCAGCAGCAAAGCGCCGGGGGCTGGAAACACCATATATTTT; CDR3: CASSKAPGAGNTIYF; size: -; V: TRBV21-1; D: -; J: TRBJ1-3
DNA: TGTGCCAGCAGCGTTAGAGGTTCATCACAGGGGCGCACTGAAGCTTTCTTT; CDR3: CASSVRGSSQGRTEAFF; size: -; V: TRBV7-8; D: TRBD1; J: TRBJ1-1
DNA: TGCAGCGGACTGGCTAGCGGGAGTTGGGAGACCCAGTACTTC; CDR3: CSGLASGSWETQYF; size: -; V: TRBV29-1; D: TRBD2; J: TRBJ2-5
DNA: TGTGCCAGTAGTATAATAGGGACAGCCTACGAGCAGTACTTC; CDR3: CASSIIGTAYEQYF; size: once; V: TRBV19; D: TRBD1; J: TRBJ2-7
DNA: TGTGCCACCTCGTGGCTAGCGGGTGCCACAGATACGCAGTATTTT; CDR3: CATSWLAGATDTQYF; size: -; V: TRBV24-1; D: TRBD2; J: TRBJ2-3
DNA: TGTGCCAGTAGAGACGGGACTAGCGGGAGAGATACGCAGTATTTT; CDR3: CASRDGTSGRDTQYF; size: once; V: TRBV19; D: TRBD2; J: TRBJ2-3
DNA: TGTGCCAGCAGTCAACCAGGGGGGAATTCACCCCTCCACTTT; CDR3: CASSQPGGNSPLHF; size: -; V: TRBV3-1/TRBV3-2; D: TRBD1; J: TRBJ1-6
DNA: TGTGCCAGCAGTCCACTAGCGGCCACCGGGGAGCTGTTTTTT; CDR3: CASSPLAATGELFF; size: -; V: TRBV27; D: TRBD2; J: TRBJ2-2
DNA: TGCGCCAGCAGCTCAGGGACTAGCGGGAGTAGCTACGAGCAGTACTTC; CDR3: CASSSGTSGSSYEQYF; size: -; V: TRBV5-1; D: TRBD2; J: TRBJ2-7
DNA: TGTGCCAGCAGTGAAAGTGGGCAGGATGAAAAACTGTTTTTT; CDR3: CASSESGQDEKLFF; size: -; V: TRBV6-1; D: -; J: TRBJ1-4
DNA: TGTGCCAGCAGCTTAGTGGAACAGGGGCCCTACGAGCAGTACTTC; CDR3: CASSLVEQGPYEQYF; size: -; V: TRBV11-2; D: TRBD1; J: TRBJ2-7
DNA: TGTGCCAGCAGCCAAGATGAGGGAAATACGCAGTATTTT; CDR3: CASSQDEGNTQYF; size: -; V: TRBV4-2; D: -; J: TRBJ2-3
DNA: TGCAGTGCTACCCGCTACAATGAGCAGTTCTTC; CDR3: CSATRYNEQFF; size: -; V: TRBV20-1; D: -; J: TRBJ2-1